This record covers a single T cell receptor beta chain. Its antigen is not known. This entry is derived from a study of cytomegalovirus exposure and HLA in healthy donors. Study conclusions and caveats: A later analysis appeared to link common viral pathogens to several of the most significant clusters. A highly shared variant cluster was judged a likely technical artifact. In a later analysis, most CMV-associated TCR beta chains appeared HLA-restricted.

Both 60 Vbeta primers and 13 Jbeta primers went into the PCR. Sequencing was performed with immunoSEQ multiplex PCR; in TCRdb, only in-frame clones are kept and a portion is missing. The table lists over 140,000 clones, 70% to 90% of them singletons. The CDR3 loop spans 15 amino acids. The V gene's germline CDR1 is SGHTS and CDR2 YDEGEE. Germline trimming cut 0 bases from V and 4 bases from J; bases unmatched to any gene: 5. Sequencing used PBMCs. The rearrangement joins TRBV5-8 to TRBJ1-1; TRBD1 aligns across 8 bases. This sequence originates from a man between 50 and 59 years old in good health and CMV-seronegative. CDR3 coding DNA: TGTGCCAGCAGCTTGGGGACAGGGCCCGGCACTGAAGCTTTCTTT. Protein: CASSLGTGPGTEAFF.